Detailed here is one TCR beta chain. Its target antigen remains unknown. Nothing much larger sits one base from this clone, and base qualities are not available. This sample stems from a study of blood T cell repertoires in COVID-19 (dated by TCRdb to the early 2020s). Regarding the complete study: Samples covering the acute and convalescent phases of COVID-19 were provided by collaborators in the United States, Italy and Spain. The material from the prospective study consisted of cDNA or gDNA derived from T cells, B-cell-depleted T cells, or PBMCs. Deeply sampled blood TCRbeta repertoires from subjects exposed to, actively infected with, or recovered from COVID-19 were included in the dataset. The repertoires were released in a freely available public database meant as a resource for research on the immune response to SARS-CoV-2. Samples were obtained from the ongoing ImmuneRACE study (first 160 participants) and from 1,200 or so subjects provided by 6 global collaborators. Nearly every sample came with metadata listing a de-identified subject ID, COVID-19 status, age in years and sex. Where available, HLA class I and class II types were taken from metadata supplied by the sample provider and were not determined by assay-based typing.

The immunoSEQ Assay, a bias-controlled multiplex PCR, was used to amplify TCRbeta CDR3 regions from genomic DNA. Processing in the source paper ran as follows. The number of nucleated cells in each sample was estimated by amplification of reference gene primers within the assay. Sequence reads were collapsed and filtered to measure the absolute abundance of every unique TCRbeta CDR3 rearrangement. For each sample, productive Simpson clonality was calculated as the square root of Simpson's diversity index over productive rearrangements. TCRdb limited this immuneACCESS table to in-frame rearrangements with V and J called. A share of clones is missing; checked studies link under half to unresolved V genes, and the rest is unexplained. The V and J calls and the clone size are those of that table, but D and trimming were determined from the DNA. For this sample the table gives about 310,000 clones, of which approximately 89% were detected only once. Of the sample, roughly a tenth falls within the top ten clones.

The research as a whole found: How much clinical and demographic metadata was included differed by source and by participant, and the metadata was provided uncurated.

V has 10 bases trimmed and J has 4 bases trimmed; junction bases matching no gene number 12. The germline V gene (reference sequence) specifies MNHEY as CDR1 and SMNVEV as CDR2. Including cysteine and phenylalanine, the CDR3 has 15 amino acids. Only the CDR3 portion is preserved as DNA: 45 bases, with reading frame beginning at the first base. Participants in the prospective study were aged roughly 18 to 90 years, lived in some 24 United States geographic areas, and enrolled through a virtual design. In the prospective study, participants were assigned to cohorts based on the clinical history participants reported in a screening survey and a study questionnaire. Recovered participants in ImmuneRACE Cohort 3 were defined by two consecutive negative NP/OP PCR tests, clearance by a healthcare professional, or resolution of symptoms. Each participant in the prospective study had whole blood, serum and a nasopharyngeal or oropharyngeal swab collected by mobile phlebotomists. Over a roughly 2-month period, participants in the prospective study had the option of providing additional blood draws and questionnaires. Blood samples from the prospective study were shipped frozen or at room temperature prior to DNA extraction.

Recombination connected TRBV27 to TRBJ2-3; TRBD1 fits 9 bases in the junction. This sequence was found in a woman younger than 45 who had recovered from COVID-19. What was sequenced was PBMCs or T cells enriched from blood (not recorded which). At the DNA level, the sequence is TGTGCCATACGGGACAGGGAGGCTTTTGCAGATACGCAGTATTTT. This is translated as CAIRDREAFADTQYF.